This T cell receptor beta chain was obtained from a study of CD8+ T cells in alopecia areata. Trimming pared 5 bases from V and 8 bases from J, leaving 4 bases between. CDR1 is KGHSH, CDR2 LQKENI, per germline. CDR3 size: 11 residues. Treatment here: oral pan-JAK inhibitor, 5-10 mg twice daily. Following RNA extraction, reverse transcription yielded cDNA that acted as the sequencing template. Clones were read by immunoSEQ multiplex PCR, and TCRdb kept only the in-frame ones, dropping some. The profile shows about 250,000 clones, about 62% of them singletons. The gene calls are TRBV18 and TRBJ1-6, with unresolved D. This sequence was found in a human donor with alopecia areata. The input for sequencing was CD4+ T cells sorted from blood, taken at week 52, from a patient treated with tofacitinib. The CDR3 sequence is CASSGDSPLHF. CDR3 nucleotide sequence: TGTGCCAGCTCAGGGGATTCACCCCTCCACTTT.